This TCR beta chain comes out of a study of shared clonotypes between healthy human individuals. Genomic DNA of each subset was evenly split across several immunoSEQ plates. Profiled with immunoSEQ multiplex PCR; TCRdb holds only in-frame clones, not every one. The top ten clones hold approximately 0.41% of a sample with under 2.5 million clones, roughly 90% of them seen once. V lost 3 bases and J lost 7; bases outside the gene matches: 6. In germline, CDR1 is GTSNPN, CDR2 SVGIG (reference sequence). The CDR3 consists of 15 residues. The receptor was derived from a man between 18 and 29 years old in good health. Some clones in this sample may be carry-over from other donors' samples. V usage is TRBV30 and J usage is TRBJ1-6, with TRBD1 identical over 10 bases. The sequenced material came from naive CD4+ T cells from PBMCs. Indicated subset: CD45RA+ positively selected. Here the CDR3 reads CAWRTGGARNSPLHF. As DNA, the CDR3 is TGTGCCTGGAGGACAGGGGGCGCAAGAAATTCACCCCTCCACTTT.